The clone carrying this T cell receptor beta chain occurred many times. Its antigen is unknown. This CDR3 region has 13 residues. Trimming stripped 4 bases from V and 6 bases from J, with 12 bases between. Germline CDR1 reads ENHRY; CDR2 reads SYGVKD. These data belong to a study of T cells in Graves' hyperthyroidism and ophthalmopathy. The investigators amplified TCR beta CDR3 regions from RNA transcripts. TCR CDR3 regions were first amplified by RT-PCR with HTBI primers. TCRdb itself ran the multiplex PCR reads through MiXCR, one entry per CDR3 protein. Of some 600,000 distinct CDR3 sequences in the sample, about 15% are singletons; the top ten hold roughly 6.2%. Thyroid ultrasound, orbital computed tomography, clinical symptoms, and serum thyroxine and TRAb underpinned diagnoses. Study results and caveats: Also found in blood were most expanded thyroid clonotypes above 0.001.

The chain carries TRBV10-3 and TRBJ1-2; D is unresolved. This sequence originates from a woman between 25 and 40 years old with Graves' hyperthyroidism that later progressed to Graves' ophthalmopathy. Sequencing input: blood. The CDR3 DNA is TGTGCCATCAGTGTTCAACAGTACGATGGCTACACCTTC. Its translation is CAISVQQYDGYTF.